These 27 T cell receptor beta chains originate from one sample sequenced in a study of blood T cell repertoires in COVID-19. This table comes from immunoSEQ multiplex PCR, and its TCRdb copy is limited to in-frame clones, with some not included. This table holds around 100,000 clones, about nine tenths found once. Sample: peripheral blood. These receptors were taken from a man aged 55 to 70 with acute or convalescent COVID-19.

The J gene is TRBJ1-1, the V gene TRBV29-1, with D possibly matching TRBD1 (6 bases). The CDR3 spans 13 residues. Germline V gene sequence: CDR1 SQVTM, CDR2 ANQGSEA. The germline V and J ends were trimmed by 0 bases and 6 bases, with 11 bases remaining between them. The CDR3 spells CSVEEAQGAEAFF. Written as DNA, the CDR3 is TGCAGCGTTGAAGAGGCACAGGGAGCTGAAGCTTTCTTT.

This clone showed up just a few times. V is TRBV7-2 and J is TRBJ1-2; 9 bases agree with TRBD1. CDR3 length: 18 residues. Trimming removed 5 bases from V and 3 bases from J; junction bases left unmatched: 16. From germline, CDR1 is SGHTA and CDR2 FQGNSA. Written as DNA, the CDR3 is TGTGCCAGCAGCCCACGACTGGCGGGACAGGGTAGGGACTATGGCTACACCTTC. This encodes CASSPRLAGQGRDYGYTF.

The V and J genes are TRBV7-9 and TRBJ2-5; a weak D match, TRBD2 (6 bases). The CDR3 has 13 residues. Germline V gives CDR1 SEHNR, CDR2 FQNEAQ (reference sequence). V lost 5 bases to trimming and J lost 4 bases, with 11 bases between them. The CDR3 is CASSPGTLETQYF. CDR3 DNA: TGTGCCAGCAGCCCTGGGACTTTAGAGACCCAGTACTTC. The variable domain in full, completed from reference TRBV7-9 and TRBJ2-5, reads DTGVSQNPRHKITKRGQNVTFRCDPISEHNRLYWYRQTLGQGPEFLTYFQNEAQLEKSRLLSDRFSAERPKGSFSTLEIQRTEQGDSAMYLCASSPGTLETQYFGPGTRLLVL.

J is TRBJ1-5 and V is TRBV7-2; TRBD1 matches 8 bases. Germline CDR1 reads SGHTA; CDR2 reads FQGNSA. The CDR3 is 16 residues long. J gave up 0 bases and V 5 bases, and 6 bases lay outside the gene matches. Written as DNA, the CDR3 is TGTGCCAGCAGCCTCACAGGGGGAAATAGCAATCAGCCCCAGCATTTT. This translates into CASSLTGGNSNQPQHF.

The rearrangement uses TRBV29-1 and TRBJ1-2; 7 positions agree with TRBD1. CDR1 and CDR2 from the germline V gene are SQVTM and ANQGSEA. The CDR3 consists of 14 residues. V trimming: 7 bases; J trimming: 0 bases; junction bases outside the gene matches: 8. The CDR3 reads CSEGTARPNYGYTF. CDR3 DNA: TGCAGCGAAGGGACAGCAAGACCTAACTATGGCTACACCTTC.

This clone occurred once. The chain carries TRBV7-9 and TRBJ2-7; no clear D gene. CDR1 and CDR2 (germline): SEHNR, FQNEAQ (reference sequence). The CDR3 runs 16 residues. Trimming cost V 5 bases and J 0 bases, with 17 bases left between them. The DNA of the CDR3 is TGTGCCAGCAGCAAGGTCGAAGGCCCTAGCTCCTACGAGCAGTACTTC. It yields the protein CASSKVEGPSSYEQYF.

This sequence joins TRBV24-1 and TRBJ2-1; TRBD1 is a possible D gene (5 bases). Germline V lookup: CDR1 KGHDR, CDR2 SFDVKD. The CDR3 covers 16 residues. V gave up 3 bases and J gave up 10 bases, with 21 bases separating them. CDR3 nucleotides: TGTGCCACCAGTGATACCAGAAGGACACCGCAATTCGAGCAGTTCTTC. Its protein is CATSDTRRTPQFEQFF.

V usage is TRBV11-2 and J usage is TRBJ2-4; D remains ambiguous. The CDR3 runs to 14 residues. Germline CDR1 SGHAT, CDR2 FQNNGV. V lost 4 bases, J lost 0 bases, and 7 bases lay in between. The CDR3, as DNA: TGTGCCAGCAGCTCCCGACTAGCCAAAAACATTCAGTACTTC. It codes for CASSSRLAKNIQYF.

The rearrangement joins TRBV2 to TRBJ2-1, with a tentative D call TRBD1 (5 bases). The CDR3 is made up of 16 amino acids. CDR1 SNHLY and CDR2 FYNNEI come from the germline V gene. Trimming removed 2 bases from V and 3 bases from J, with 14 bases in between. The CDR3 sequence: CASSEWAGALYNEQFF. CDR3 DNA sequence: TGTGCCAGCAGTGAATGGGCTGGGGCCCTCTACAATGAGCAGTTCTTC.

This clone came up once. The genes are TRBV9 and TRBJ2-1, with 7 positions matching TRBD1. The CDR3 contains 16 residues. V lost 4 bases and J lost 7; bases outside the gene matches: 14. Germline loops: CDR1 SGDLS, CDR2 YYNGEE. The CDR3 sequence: CASSLPGQALRNEQFF. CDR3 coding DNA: TGTGCCAGCAGCCTCCCAGGACAGGCATTGCGTAATGAGCAGTTCTTC.

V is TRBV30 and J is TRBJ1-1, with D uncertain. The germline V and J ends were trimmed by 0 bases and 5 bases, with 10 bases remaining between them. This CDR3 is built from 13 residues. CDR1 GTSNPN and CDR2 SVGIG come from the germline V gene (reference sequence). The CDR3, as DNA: TGTGCCTGGAGTGTATCACCCAGTACTGAAGCTTTCTTT. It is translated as CAWSVSPSTEAFF.

CDR3 in DNA: TGTGCCTGGAGCGGACTAGCGGAGGGTGAGCAGTTCTTC. Translation: CAWSGLAEGEQFF. V is TRBV30 and J is TRBJ2-1; 10 positions match TRBD2. V lost 3 bases and J lost 9; bases outside the gene matches: 5. Germline V gives CDR1 GTSNPN, CDR2 SVGIG (reference sequence). The CDR3 covers 13 residues.

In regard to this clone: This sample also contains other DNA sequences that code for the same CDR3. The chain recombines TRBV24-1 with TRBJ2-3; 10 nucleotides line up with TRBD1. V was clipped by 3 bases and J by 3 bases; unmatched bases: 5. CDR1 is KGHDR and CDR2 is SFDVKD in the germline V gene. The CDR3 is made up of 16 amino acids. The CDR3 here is CATSDPPGQGTDTQYF. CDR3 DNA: TGTGCCACCAGTGATCCTCCGGGACAGGGGACAGATACGCAGTATTTT.

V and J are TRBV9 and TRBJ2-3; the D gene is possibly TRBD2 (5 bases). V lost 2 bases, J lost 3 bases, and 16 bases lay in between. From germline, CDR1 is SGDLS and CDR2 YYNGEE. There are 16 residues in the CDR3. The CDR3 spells CASSVSSDLGTDTQYF. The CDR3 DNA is TGTGCCAGCAGCGTCAGCTCGGACTTAGGAACAGATACGCAGTATTTT.

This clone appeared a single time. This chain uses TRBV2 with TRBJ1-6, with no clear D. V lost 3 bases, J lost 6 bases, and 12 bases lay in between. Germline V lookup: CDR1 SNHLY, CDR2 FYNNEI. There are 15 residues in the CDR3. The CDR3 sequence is CASSDSVMTNSPLHF. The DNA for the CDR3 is TGTGCCAGCAGTGACAGCGTAATGACTAATTCACCCCTCCACTTT.

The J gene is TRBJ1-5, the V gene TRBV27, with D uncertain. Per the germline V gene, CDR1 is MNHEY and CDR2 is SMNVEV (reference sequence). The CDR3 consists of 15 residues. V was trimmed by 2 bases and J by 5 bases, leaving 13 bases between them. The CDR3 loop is CASSLGGPGDQPQHF. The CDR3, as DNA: TGTGCCAGCAGTTTAGGAGGGCCCGGGGATCAGCCCCAGCATTTT.

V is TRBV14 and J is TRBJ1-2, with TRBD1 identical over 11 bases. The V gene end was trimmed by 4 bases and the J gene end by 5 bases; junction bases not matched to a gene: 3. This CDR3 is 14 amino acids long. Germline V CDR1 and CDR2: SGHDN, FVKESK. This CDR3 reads CASSPGQGAYGYTF. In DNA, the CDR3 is TGTGCCAGCAGCCCTGGACAGGGGGCGTATGGCTACACCTTC.

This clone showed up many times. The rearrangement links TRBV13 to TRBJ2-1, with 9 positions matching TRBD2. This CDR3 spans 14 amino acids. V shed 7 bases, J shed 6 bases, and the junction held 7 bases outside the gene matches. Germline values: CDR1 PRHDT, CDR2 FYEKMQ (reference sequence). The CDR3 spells CASKSGSGSNEQFF. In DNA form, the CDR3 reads TGTGCCAGCAAATCTGGTAGCGGGAGCAATGAGCAGTTCTTC.

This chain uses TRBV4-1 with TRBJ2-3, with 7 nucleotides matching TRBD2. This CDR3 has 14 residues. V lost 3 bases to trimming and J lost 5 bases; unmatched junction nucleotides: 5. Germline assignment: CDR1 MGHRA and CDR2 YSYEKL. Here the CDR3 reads CASSQSGIRDTQYF. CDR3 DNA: TGCGCCAGCAGCCAGAGCGGGATTAGAGATACGCAGTATTTT.

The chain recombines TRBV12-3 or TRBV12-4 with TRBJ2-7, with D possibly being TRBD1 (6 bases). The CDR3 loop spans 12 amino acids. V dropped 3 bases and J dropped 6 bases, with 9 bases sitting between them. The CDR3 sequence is CASSFEGGEQYV. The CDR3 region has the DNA TGTGCCAGCAGTTTTGAAGGGGGCGAGCAGTACGTC.

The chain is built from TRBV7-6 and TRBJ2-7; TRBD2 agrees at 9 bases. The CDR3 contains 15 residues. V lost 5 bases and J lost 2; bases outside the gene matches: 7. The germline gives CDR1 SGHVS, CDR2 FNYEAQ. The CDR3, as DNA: TGTGCCAGCAGCCCGGGACTAGCAGGCCCCTACGAGCAGTACTTC. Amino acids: CASSPGLAGPYEQYF.

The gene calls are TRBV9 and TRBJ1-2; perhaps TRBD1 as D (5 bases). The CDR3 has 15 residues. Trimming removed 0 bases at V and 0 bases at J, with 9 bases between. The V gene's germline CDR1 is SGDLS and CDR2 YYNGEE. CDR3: CASSVEGLANYGYTF. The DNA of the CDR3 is TGTGCCAGCAGCGTAGAGGGGCTAGCTAACTATGGCTACACCTTC.

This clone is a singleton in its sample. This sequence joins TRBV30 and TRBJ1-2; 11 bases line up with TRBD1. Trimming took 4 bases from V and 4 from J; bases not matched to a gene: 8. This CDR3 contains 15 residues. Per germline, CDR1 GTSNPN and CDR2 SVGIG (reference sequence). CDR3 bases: TGTGCCTGGACCTCGGGACAGGGGGATTTCTATGGCTACACCTTC. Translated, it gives CAWTSGQGDFYGYTF.

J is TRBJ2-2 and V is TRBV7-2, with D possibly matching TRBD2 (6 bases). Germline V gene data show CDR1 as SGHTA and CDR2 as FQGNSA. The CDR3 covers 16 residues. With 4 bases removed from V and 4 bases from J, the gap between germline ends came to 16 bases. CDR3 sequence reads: CASSSGDGGVTGELFF. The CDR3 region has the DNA TGTGCCAGCAGCTCGGGGGACGGAGGTGTCACCGGGGAGCTGTTTTTT. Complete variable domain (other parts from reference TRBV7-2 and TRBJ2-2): GAGVSQSPSNKVTEKGKDVELRCDPISGHTALYWYRQSLGQGLEFLIYFQGNSAPDKSGLPSDRFSAERTGGSVSTLTIQRTQQEDSAVYLCASSSGDGGVTGELFFGEGSRLTVL.

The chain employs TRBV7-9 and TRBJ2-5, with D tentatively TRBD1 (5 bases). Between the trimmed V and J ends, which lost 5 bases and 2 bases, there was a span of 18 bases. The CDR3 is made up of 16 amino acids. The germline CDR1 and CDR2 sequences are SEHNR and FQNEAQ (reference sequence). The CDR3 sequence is CASSPLPRGPQETQYF. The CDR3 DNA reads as TGTGCCAGCAGCCCGCTTCCTAGGGGCCCTCAAGAGACCCAGTACTTC.

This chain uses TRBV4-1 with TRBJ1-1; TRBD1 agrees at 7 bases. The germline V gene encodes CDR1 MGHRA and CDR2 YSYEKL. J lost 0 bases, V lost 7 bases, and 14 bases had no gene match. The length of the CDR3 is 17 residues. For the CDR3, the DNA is TGCGCCAGCACCGGGAGTCGACAGGGAAGGTTGAACACTGAAGCTTTCTTT. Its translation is CASTGSRQGRLNTEAFF.

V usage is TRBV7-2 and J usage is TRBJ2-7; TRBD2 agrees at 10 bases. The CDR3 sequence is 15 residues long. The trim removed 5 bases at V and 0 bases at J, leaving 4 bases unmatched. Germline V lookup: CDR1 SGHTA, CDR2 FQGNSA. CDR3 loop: CASSPGLASSYEQYF. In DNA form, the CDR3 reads TGTGCCAGCAGCCCGGGACTAGCGAGCTCCTACGAGCAGTACTTC.